The entry below describes one T cell receptor beta chain. This sample is drawn from a study of cytotoxic CD8 clonotypes in ibrutinib-treated CLL. About the research overall: Response samples were taken after a median of approximately 11 months on treatment, range 6 to 36.

TCRdb keeps only in-frame clones here, not all; method: immunoSEQ multiplex PCR. The table lists 130,000 or so clones, 70% to 85% of them singletons. CDR3 length equals 16 residues. V dropped 8 bases and J dropped 5; count of bases not matched to a gene: 12. Germline CDR1 reads SNHLY; CDR2 reads FYNNEI. V is TRBV2 and J is TRBJ1-2, with 12 nucleotides matching TRBD1. This receptor was taken from a human donor with chronic lymphocytic leukemia. Material: PBMCs, obtained after 12 months of ibrutinib treatment. CDR3 protein: CASVGQGAAGRYGYTF. As DNA, the CDR3 is TGTGCCAGCGTGGGACAGGGGGCCGCCGGTCGATATGGCTACACCTTC.